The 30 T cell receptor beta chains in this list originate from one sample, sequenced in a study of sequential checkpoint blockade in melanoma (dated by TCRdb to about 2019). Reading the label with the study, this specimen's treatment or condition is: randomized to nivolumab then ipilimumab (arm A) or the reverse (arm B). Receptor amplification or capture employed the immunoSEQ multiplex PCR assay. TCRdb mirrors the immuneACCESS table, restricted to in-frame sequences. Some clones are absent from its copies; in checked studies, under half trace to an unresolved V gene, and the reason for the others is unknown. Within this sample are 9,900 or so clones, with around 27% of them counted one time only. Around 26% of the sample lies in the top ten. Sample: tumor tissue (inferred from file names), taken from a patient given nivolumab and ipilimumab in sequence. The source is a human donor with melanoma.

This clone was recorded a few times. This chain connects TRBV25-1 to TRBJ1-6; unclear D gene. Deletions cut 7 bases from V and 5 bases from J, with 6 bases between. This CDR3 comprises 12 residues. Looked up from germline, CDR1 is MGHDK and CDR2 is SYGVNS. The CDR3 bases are TGTGCCAGCAAGCGTAATAATTCACCCCTCCACTTT. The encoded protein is CASKRNNSPLHF. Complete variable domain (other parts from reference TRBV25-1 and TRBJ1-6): EADIYQTPRYLVIGTGKKITLECSQTMGHDKMYWYQQDPGMELHLIHYSYGVNSTEKGDLSSESTVSRIRTEHFPLTLESARPSHTSQYLCASKRNNSPLHFGNGTRLTVT.

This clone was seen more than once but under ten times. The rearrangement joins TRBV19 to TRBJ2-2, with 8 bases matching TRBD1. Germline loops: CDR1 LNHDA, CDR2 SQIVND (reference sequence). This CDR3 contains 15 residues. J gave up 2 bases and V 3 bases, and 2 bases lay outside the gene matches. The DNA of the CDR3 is TGTGCCAGTAGTATTCAGGGGGCCAACACCGGGGAGCTGTTTTTT. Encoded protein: CASSIQGANTGELFF.

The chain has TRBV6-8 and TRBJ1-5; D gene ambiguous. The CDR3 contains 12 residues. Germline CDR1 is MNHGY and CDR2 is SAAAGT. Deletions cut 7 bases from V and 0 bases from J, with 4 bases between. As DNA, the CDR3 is TGTGCCAGCACCGATAGCAATCAGCCCCAGCATTTT. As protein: CASTDSNQPQHF.

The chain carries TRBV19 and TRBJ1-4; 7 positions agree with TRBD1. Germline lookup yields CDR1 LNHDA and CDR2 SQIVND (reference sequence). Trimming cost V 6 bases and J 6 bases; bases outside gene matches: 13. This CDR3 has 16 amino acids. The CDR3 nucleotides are TGTGCCAGTAGCCCTATTCGAGGAGGGGGCGATGAAAAACTGTTTTTT. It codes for CASSPIRGGGDEKLFF.

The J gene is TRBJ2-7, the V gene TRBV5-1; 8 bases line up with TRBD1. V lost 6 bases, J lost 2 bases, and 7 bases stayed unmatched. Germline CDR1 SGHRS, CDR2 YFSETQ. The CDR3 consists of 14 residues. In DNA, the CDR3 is TGCGCCAGCAAACTGACAGGGGAAGCCTACGAGCAGTACTTC. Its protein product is CASKLTGEAYEQYF.

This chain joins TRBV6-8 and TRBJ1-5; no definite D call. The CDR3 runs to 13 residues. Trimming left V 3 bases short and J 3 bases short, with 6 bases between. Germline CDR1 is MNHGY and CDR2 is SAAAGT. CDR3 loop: CASSYTFNQPQHF. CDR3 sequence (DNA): TGTGCCAGCAGTTATACGTTCAATCAGCCCCAGCATTTT.

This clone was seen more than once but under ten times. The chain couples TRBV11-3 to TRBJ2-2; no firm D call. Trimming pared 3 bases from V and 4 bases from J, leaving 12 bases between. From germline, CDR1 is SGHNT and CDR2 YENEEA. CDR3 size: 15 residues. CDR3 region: CASSFRRSGTGELFF. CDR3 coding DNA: TGTGCCAGCAGCTTTAGACGTAGTGGCACCGGGGAGCTGTTTTTT. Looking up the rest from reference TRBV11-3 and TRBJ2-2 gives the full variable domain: EAGVVQSPRYKIIEKKQPVAFWCNPISGHNTLYWYLQNLGQGPELLIRYENEEAVDDSQLPKDRFSAERLKGVDSTLKIQPAELGDSAVYLCASSFRRSGTGELFFGEGSRLTVL.

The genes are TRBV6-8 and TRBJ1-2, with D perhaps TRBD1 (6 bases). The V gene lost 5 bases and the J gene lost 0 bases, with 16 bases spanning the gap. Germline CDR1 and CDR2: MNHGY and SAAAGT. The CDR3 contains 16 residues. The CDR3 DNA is TGTGCCAGCAGTGAGTTCCGGACAGCCTCTAACTATGGCTACACCTTC. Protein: CASSEFRTASNYGYTF.

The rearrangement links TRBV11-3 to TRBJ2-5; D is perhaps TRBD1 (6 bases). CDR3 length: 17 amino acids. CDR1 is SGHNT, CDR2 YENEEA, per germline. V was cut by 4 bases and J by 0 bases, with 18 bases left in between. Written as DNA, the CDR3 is TGTGCCAGCAGCTCCCGGAGCACGAGGGGGTACCAAGAGACCCAGTACTTC. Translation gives CASSSRSTRGYQETQYF.

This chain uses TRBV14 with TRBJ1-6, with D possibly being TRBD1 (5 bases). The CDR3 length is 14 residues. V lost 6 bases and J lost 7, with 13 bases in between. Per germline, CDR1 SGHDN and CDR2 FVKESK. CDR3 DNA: TGTGCCAGCAGGGCAGGGTTTTCGAATTCACCCCTCCACTTT. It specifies CASRAGFSNSPLHF.

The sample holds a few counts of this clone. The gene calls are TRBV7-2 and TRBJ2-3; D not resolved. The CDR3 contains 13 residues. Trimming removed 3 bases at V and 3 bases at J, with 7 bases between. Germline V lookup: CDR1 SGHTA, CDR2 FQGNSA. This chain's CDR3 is CASSFSWTDTQYF. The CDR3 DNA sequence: TGTGCCAGCAGCTTCAGCTGGACAGATACGCAGTATTTT.

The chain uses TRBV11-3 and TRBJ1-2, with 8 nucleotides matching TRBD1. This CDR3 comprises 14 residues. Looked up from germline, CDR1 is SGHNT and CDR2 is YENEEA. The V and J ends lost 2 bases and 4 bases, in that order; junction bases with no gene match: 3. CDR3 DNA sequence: TGTGCCAGCAGCTTAAGACAGGGGCTCTATGGCTACACCTTC. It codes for CASSLRQGLYGYTF.

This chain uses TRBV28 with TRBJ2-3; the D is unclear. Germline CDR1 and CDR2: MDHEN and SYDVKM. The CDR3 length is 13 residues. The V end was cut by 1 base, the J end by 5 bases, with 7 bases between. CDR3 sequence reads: CASSLSVQDTQYF. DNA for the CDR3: TGTGCCAGCAGTTTATCGGTCCAAGATACGCAGTATTTT.

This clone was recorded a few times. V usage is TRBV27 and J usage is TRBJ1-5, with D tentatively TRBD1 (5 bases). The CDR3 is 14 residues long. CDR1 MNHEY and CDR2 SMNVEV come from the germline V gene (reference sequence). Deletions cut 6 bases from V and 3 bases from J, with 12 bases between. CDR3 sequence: CASSPGIVNQPQHF. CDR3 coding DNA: TGTGCCAGCAGCCCAGGGATAGTCAATCAGCCCCAGCATTTT.

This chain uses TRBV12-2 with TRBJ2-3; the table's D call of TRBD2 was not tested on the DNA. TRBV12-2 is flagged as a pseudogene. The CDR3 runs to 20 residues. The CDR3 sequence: CASRFPDGTSGGGSTDTQYF. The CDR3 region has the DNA TGTGCAAGTCGCTTCCCGGACGGGACTAGCGGGGGGGGGAGCACAGATACGCAGTATTTT.

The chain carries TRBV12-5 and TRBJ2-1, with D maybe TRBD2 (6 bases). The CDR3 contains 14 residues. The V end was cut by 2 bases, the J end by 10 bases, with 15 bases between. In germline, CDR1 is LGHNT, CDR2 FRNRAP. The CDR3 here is CASGLPPGVREQFF. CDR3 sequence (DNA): TGTGCTAGTGGTTTGCCCCCGGGAGTACGCGAGCAGTTCTTC. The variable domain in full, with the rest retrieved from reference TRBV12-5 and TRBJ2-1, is DARVTQTPRHKVTEMGQEVTMRCQPILGHNTVFWYRQTMMQGLELLAYFRNRAPLDDSGMPKDRFSAEMPDATLATLKIQPSEPRDSAVYFCASGLPPGVREQFFGPGTRLTVL.

The DNA for the CDR3 is TGTGCCAGTAGTCCCCTCCGAGTAGCGGGGGGAGAAGAGACCCAGTACTTC. Translated: CASSPLRVAGGEETQYF. This chain joins TRBV19 and TRBJ2-5; the match to TRBD2 covers 10 bases. The CDR3 has 17 residues. The J segment lost 3 bases and the V segment lost 5 bases, leaving 12 bases of the junction unmatched. CDR1 LNHDA and CDR2 SQIVND come from the germline V gene (reference sequence).

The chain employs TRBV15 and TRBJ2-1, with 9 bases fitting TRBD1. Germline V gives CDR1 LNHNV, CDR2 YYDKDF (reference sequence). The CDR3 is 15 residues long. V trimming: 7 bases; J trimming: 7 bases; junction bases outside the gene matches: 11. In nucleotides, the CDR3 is TGTGCCACCATACCGGGACAGGGTAGATCAAATGAGCAGTTCTTC. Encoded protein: CATIPGQGRSNEQFF.

The CDR3 nucleotides read TGTGCCAGCAGCCTTGGACAGGGCGCCACTGAAGCTTTCTTT. Its protein product is CASSLGQGATEAFF. The V and J genes are TRBV11-3 and TRBJ1-1; 8 bases are shared with TRBD1. The CDR3 runs 14 residues. J lost 4 bases, V lost 5 bases, and 6 bases had no gene match. CDR1 and CDR2 (germline): SGHNT, YENEEA.

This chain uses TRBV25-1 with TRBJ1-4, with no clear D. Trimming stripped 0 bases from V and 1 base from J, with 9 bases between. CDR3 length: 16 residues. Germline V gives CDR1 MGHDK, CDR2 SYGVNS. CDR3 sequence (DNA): TGTGCCAGCAGTGAATACGAGGGTCTAACTAATGAAAAACTGTTTTTT. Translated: CASSEYEGLTNEKLFF. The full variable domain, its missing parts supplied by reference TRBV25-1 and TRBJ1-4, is EADIYQTPRYLVIGTGKKITLECSQTMGHDKMYWYQQDPGMELHLIHYSYGVNSTEKGDLSSESTVSRIRTEHFPLTLESARPSHTSQYLCASSEYEGLTNEKLFFGSGTQLSVL.

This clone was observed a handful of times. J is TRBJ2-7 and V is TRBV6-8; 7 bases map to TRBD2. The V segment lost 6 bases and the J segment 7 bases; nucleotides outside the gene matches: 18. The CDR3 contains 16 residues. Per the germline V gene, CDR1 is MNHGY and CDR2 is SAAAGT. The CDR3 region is CASSYPGETTGGEQYF. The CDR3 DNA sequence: TGTGCCAGCAGCTACCCAGGAGAAACCACCGGGGGGGAGCAGTACTTC.

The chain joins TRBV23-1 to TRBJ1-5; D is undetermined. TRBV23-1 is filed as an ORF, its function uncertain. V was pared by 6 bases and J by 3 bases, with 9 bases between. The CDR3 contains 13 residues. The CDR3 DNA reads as TGCGCCAGCAGCTTTACAGACAATCAGCCCCAGCATTTT. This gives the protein CASSFTDNQPQHF.

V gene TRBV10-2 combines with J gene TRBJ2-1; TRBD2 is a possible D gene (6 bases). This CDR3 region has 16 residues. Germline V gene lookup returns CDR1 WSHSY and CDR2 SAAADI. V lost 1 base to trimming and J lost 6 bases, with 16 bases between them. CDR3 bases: TGCGCCAGCAGTGAGTATCTGGCTCTGGAGGGCAATGAGCAGTTCTTC. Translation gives CASSEYLALEGNEQFF.

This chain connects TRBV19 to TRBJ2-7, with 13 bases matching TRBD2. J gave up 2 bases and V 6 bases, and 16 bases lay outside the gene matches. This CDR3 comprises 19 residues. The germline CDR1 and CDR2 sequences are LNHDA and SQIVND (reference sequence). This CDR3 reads CASSLKAGLAGVKTYEQYF. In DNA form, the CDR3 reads TGTGCCAGTAGCCTAAAGGCAGGACTAGCGGGGGTCAAAACCTACGAGCAGTACTTC.

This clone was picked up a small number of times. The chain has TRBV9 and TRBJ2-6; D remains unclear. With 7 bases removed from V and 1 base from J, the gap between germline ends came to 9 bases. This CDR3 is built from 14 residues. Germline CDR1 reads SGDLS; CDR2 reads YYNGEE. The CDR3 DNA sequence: TGTGCCAGCTCGGATATTTCTGGGGCCAACGTCCTGACTTTC. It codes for CASSDISGANVLTF.

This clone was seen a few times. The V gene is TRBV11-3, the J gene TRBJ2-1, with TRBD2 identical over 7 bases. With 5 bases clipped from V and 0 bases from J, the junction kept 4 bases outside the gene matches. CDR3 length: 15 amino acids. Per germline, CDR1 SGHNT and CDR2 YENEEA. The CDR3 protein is CASSLLALSYNEQFF. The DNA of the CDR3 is TGTGCCAGCAGCCTACTAGCGCTCTCCTACAATGAGCAGTTCTTC.

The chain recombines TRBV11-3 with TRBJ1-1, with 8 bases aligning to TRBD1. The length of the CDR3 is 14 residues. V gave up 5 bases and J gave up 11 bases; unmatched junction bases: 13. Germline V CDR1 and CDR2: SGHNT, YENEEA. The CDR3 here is CASSQTRGRGEAFF. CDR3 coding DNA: TGTGCCAGCAGCCAGACCAGGGGGCGAGGTGAGGCTTTCTTT.

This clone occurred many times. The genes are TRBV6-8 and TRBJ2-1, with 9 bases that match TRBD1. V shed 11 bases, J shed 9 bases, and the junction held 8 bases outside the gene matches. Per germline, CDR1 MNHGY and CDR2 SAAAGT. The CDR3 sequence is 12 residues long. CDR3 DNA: TGTGCCTCGACAGGGGGATTGGGTGAGCAGTTCTTC. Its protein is CASTGGLGEQFF.

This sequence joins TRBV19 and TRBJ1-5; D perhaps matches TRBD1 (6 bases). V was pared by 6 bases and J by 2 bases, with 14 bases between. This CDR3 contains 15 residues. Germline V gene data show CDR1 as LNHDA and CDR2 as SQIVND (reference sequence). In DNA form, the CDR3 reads TGTGCCAGTAGAAAAGGGGGTTGGGGCAATCAGCCCCAGCATTTT. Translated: CASRKGGWGNQPQHF.

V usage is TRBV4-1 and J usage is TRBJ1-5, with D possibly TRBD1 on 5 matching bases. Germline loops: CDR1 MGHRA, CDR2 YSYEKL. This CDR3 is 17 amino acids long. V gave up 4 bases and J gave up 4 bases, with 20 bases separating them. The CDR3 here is CASSPFLAGGRNQPQHF. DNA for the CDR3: TGCGCCAGCAGCCCCTTTCTTGCGGGGGGACGGAATCAGCCCCAGCATTTT.